These 20 T cell receptor beta chains came from one sample sequenced in a study of blood T cell repertoires in COVID-19. The data were produced by immunoSEQ multiplex PCR, yet TCRdb's version contains in-frame clones alone and is incomplete. The data contain 110,000 to 150,000 clones, over 70% of them singletons. The sample taken for sequencing was peripheral blood. The receptors come from a woman aged 55-70 years with acute or convalescent COVID-19.

This chain connects TRBV5-1 to TRBJ2-5, with 12 bases aligning to TRBD1. The CDR3 length is 16 residues. CDR1 and CDR2 from the germline V gene are SGHRS and YFSETQ. J was trimmed by 5 bases and V by 3 bases; bases with no gene match: 8. Written as DNA, the CDR3 is TGCGCCAGCAGCTCTTCCGGGACAGGGGGCCTGGAGACCCAGTACTTC. Residues: CASSSSGTGGLETQYF.

The chain combines TRBV28 with TRBJ1-6, with unresolved D. The CDR3 is made up of 15 amino acids. The germline V gene has CDR1 MDHEN and CDR2 SYDVKM. V was trimmed by 7 bases and J by 6 bases, leaving 16 bases between them. CDR3 coding DNA: TGTGCCAGCATCCTATCGACGGGAGTTAATTCACCCCTCCACTTT. Its protein is CASILSTGVNSPLHF.

CDR3 DNA sequence: TGTGCCAGTAGTGGCGGGGGTTACGGCGGGGAGCTGTTTTTT. As protein: CASSGGGYGGELFF. This chain links TRBV19 with TRBJ2-2; 7 nucleotides line up with TRBD2. Trimming removed 5 bases from V and 7 bases from J; junction bases left unmatched: 7. Germline V gene sequence: CDR1 LNHDA, CDR2 SQIVND (reference sequence). The CDR3 sequence is 14 residues long.

The chain couples TRBV10-3 to TRBJ1-1; tentative D call: TRBD1 (5 bases). V lost 8 bases and J lost 3, with 7 bases in between. This CDR3 has 11 amino acids. Germline assignment: CDR1 ENHRY and CDR2 SYGVKD. For the CDR3, the DNA is TGTGCCATCGGGGGGGACACTGAAGCTTTCTTT. The encoded protein is CAIGGDTEAFF.

The rearrangement links TRBV14 to TRBJ2-5; 9 positions match TRBD1. Losses at the gene ends were 2 bases for V and 5 bases for J; bases not matched to a gene: 6. Germline loops: CDR1 SGHDN, CDR2 FVKESK. The CDR3 extends over 15 amino acids. Here the CDR3 DNA reads TGTGCCAGCAGCCAACCGGGACAGGGCTTGGAGACCCAGTACTTC. Residues: CASSQPGQGLETQYF.

J is TRBJ2-1 and V is TRBV15; D unclear. V lost 0 bases and J lost 7, with 13 bases in between. This CDR3 region has 15 residues. Per the germline V gene, CDR1 is LNHNV and CDR2 is YYDKDF (reference sequence). In DNA, the CDR3 is TGTGCCACCAGCAGAGATTGGCGACTTGCAAATGAGCAGTTCTTC. It encodes CATSRDWRLANEQFF.

This clone was seen a few times. The chain recombines TRBV28 with TRBJ2-7; D remains ambiguous. V lost 4 bases and J lost 2, with 6 bases in between. The CDR3 runs 12 residues. CDR1 and CDR2 from the germline V gene are MDHEN and SYDVKM. The CDR3, as DNA: TGTGCCAGCAGTTCCCAGACCTACGAGCAGTACTTC. Translation: CASSSQTYEQYF.

This rearrangement joins TRBV11-3 to TRBJ2-7, with 11 positions matching TRBD1. This CDR3 is built from 16 residues. J was trimmed by 5 bases and V by 6 bases; bases with no gene match: 12. CDR1 and CDR2 (germline): SGHNT, YENEEA. The DNA for the CDR3 is TGTGCCAGCAGTCCCTATTCAGGACAGGGGGCGGACGAGCAGTACTTC. Translation gives CASSPYSGQGADEQYF.

The CDR3 DNA sequence: TGTGCCAGCAGCCCAACAGGGTTAACATATGGCTACACCTTC. This gives the protein CASSPTGLTYGYTF. J is TRBJ1-2 and V is TRBV5-4; TRBD1 might be the D (6 bases). CDR3 size: 14 residues. Germline CDR1 reads SGHNT; CDR2 reads YYREEE (reference sequence). Trimming removed 4 bases at V and 5 bases at J, with 15 bases between.

The genes are TRBV28 and TRBJ1-1; D gene unclear. CDR3 size: 13 residues. CDR1 is MDHEN and CDR2 is SYDVKM in the germline V gene. Trimming removed 5 bases at V and 0 bases at J, with 7 bases between. The CDR3 loop reads CASSTQMNTEAFF. Written as DNA, the CDR3 is TGTGCCAGCAGTACCCAGATGAACACTGAAGCTTTCTTT.

The rearrangement uses TRBV28 and TRBJ2-5, with TRBD2 matching 16 bases. The germline V gene has CDR1 MDHEN and CDR2 SYDVKM. This CDR3 has 15 amino acids. Trimming removed 8 bases from V and 1 base from J; junction bases left unmatched: 1. CDR3 coding DNA: TGTGCCAGCGGGACTAGCGGGAGGGGCCAAGAGACCCAGTACTTC. Its translation is CASGTSGRGQETQYF.

The chain combines TRBV19 with TRBJ2-5, with 9 bases matching TRBD2. CDR3 length: 14 amino acids. From germline, CDR1 is LNHDA and CDR2 SQIVND (reference sequence). V was pared by 7 bases and J by 5 bases, with 8 bases of the junction left unmatched. Here the CDR3 DNA reads TGTGCCAGTACTGCGGGAGGGCCATTGGAGACCCAGTACTTC. Its translation is CASTAGGPLETQYF.

The sample holds a few counts of this clone. One end of the junction varies from germline; a read error may be responsible. The chain couples TRBV28 to TRBJ2-7; D might be TRBD2 (5 bases). Germline V gene data show CDR1 as MDHEN and CDR2 as SYDVKM. The CDR3 is 12 residues long. In DNA form, the CDR3 reads TGTGCCAGCAGACATAGACTCCAAAAGAGGGACTTC. Translating gives CASRHRLQKRDF.

The chain uses TRBV29-1 and TRBJ2-5; a possible D gene is TRBD2 (5 bases). The germline V gene encodes CDR1 SQVTM and CDR2 ANQGSEA. V was cut by 0 bases and J by 4 bases, with 18 bases left in between. The CDR3 sequence is 16 residues long. The CDR3 nucleotides are TGCAGCGTTGAAGATCGGGTGGGAGCTACGAGAGAGACCCAGTACTTC. Its translation is CSVEDRVGATRETQYF. The variable domain in full, completed from reference TRBV29-1 and TRBJ2-5, reads SAVISQKPSRDICQRGTSLTIQCQVDSQVTMMFWYRQQPGQSLTLIATANQGSEATYESGFVIDKFPISRPNLTFSTLTVSNMSPEDSSIYLCSVEDRVGATRETQYFGPGTRLLVL.

The rearrangement joins TRBV4-1 to TRBJ1-1; TRBD1 is a possible D gene (5 bases). V was pared by 1 base and J by 5 bases, with 11 bases between. CDR1 and CDR2 (germline): MGHRA, YSYEKL. This CDR3 has 14 amino acids. As DNA, the CDR3 is TGCGCCAGCAGCCAAGGGGAGGGGCTTACTGAAGCTTTCTTT. This translates into CASSQGEGLTEAFF.

The chain carries TRBV12-5 and TRBJ2-1, with a possible D match to TRBD2 (6 bases). Per the germline V gene, CDR1 is LGHNT and CDR2 is FRNRAP. The CDR3 covers 13 residues. The CDR3 DNA follows: TGTGCCTCCCTAGCGTCACGATACAATGAGCAGTTCTTC. Encoded protein: CASLASRYNEQFF. The variable domain in full, completed from reference TRBV12-5 and TRBJ2-1, reads DARVTQTPRHKVTEMGQEVTMRCQPILGHNTVFWYRQTMMQGLELLAYFRNRAPLDDSGMPKDRFSAEMPDATLATLKIQPSEPRDSAVYFCASLASRYNEQFFGPGTRLTVL.

This chain joins TRBV10-1 and TRBJ2-5, with 7 bases that match TRBD2. V lost 3 bases and J lost 5; bases outside the gene matches: 3. The germline V gene has CDR1 WNHNN and CDR2 SYGVQD (reference sequence). The CDR3 sequence is 13 residues long. CDR3 protein: CASSELAWETQYF. CDR3 nucleotides: TGCGCCAGCAGTGAACTAGCGTGGGAGACCCAGTACTTC.

This chain uses TRBV2 with TRBJ2-2; TRBD2 aligns across 7 bases. The CDR3 extends over 19 amino acids. Germline-derived CDR1 and CDR2 are SNHLY and FYNNEI. J lost 6 bases, V lost 3 bases, and 19 bases had no gene match. In DNA, the CDR3 is TGTGCCAGCAGTGAGGGCCGGATCCTCGGCAGCGGGACGGCCGGGGAGCTGTTTTTT. Protein: CASSEGRILGSGTAGELFF.

The chain couples TRBV24-1 to TRBJ2-1, with D perhaps matching TRBD1 (6 bases). CDR1 is KGHDR, CDR2 SFDVKD, per germline. Trimming shortened V by 4 bases and J by 3 bases, and 9 bases separated the two germline ends. The CDR3 is made up of 14 amino acids. Written as DNA, the CDR3 is TGTGCCACCAGTGACCCAGGGGTCTACAATGAGCAGTTCTTC. Its translation is CATSDPGVYNEQFF.

CDR3 in amino acids: CASSVSRLGEEQYF. As DNA, the CDR3 is TGCGCCAGCAGCGTCTCCCGGTTGGGAGAAGAGCAGTACTTC. This chain connects TRBV5-1 to TRBJ2-7; D is possibly TRBD2 (5 bases). This CDR3 spans 14 amino acids. Trimming took off 4 bases at V and 7 bases at J, with 18 bases between the two ends. Germline V lookup: CDR1 SGHRS, CDR2 YFSETQ. The entire variable domain, with the rest obtained from reference TRBV5-1 and TRBJ2-7, is as follows: KAGVTQTPRYLIKTRGQQVTLSCSPISGHRSVSWYQQTPGQGLQFLFEYFSETQRNKGNFPGRFSGRQFSNSRSEMNVSTLELGDSALYLCASSVSRLGEEQYFGPGTRLTVT.